The 32 T cell receptor beta chains below were found in one sample sequenced in a study of long-term antiretroviral therapy in people with HIV. Sequencing used immunoSEQ v3.0 at survey level. The assay was immunoSEQ multiplex PCR, and TCRdb's table has in-frame clones only and misses some. The table has roughly 25,000 clones, about 79% seen once. The sample here was unsorted PBMCs, taken 3 years after starting antiretroviral therapy. The receptor source for this set is a man aged 50-60 years with HIV.

This sequence joins TRBV6-1 and TRBJ2-7; D may be TRBD1 (6 bases). The CDR3 sequence is 12 residues long. Trimming removed 10 bases at V and 4 bases at J, with 14 bases between. Germline V gene sequence: CDR1 MNHNS, CDR2 SASEGT. CDR3 amino acids: CANRELGYEQYF. The CDR3 bases are TGTGCCAACAGGGAGCTCGGGTACGAGCAGTACTTC.

Here the CDR3 DNA reads TGTGCCAGCAGCTACGAACCAGTCAATGAGCAGTTCTTC. Encoded protein: CASSYEPVNEQFF. The rearrangement joins TRBV5-4 to TRBJ2-1; D is ambiguous. The CDR3 totals 13 residues. V lost 3 bases and J 6 bases, leaving 10 bases between the germline ends. Germline V gene data show CDR1 as SGHNT and CDR2 as YYREEE (reference sequence).

J is TRBJ1-1 and V is TRBV29-1; D is ambiguous. Germline V gives CDR1 SQVTM, CDR2 ANQGSEA. This CDR3 region has 12 residues. Trimming pared 3 bases from V and 1 base from J, leaving 6 bases between. The DNA for the CDR3 is TGCAGCGTTGATGAACGGAACACTGAAGCTTTCTTT. This codes for CSVDERNTEAFF.

This chain joins TRBV11-2 and TRBJ2-2; D is undetermined. V gave up 4 bases and J gave up 5 bases, with 17 bases separating them. The CDR3 is 16 amino acids. The germline V gene has CDR1 SGHAT and CDR2 FQNNGV. The CDR3 spells CASSSRSNPLTGELFF. The CDR3 region has the DNA TGTGCCAGCAGCTCCCGCAGTAATCCACTTACCGGGGAGCTGTTTTTT.

The chain couples TRBV15 to TRBJ2-1; the match to TRBD2 covers 7 bases. J was trimmed by 7 bases and V by 1 base; bases with no gene match: 7. CDR1 and CDR2 from the germline V gene are LNHNV and YYDKDF (reference sequence). The length of the CDR3 is 15 residues. CDR3 in DNA: TGTGCCACCAGCAGAGGCCTTGCGGGGGAGAATGAGCAGTTCTTC. Its translation is CATSRGLAGENEQFF.

The CDR3, as DNA: TGTGCCTGGAGTCGAATCCGGGACCGTCCATATTTT. It is translated as CAWSRIRDRPYF. The rearrangement joins TRBV30 to TRBJ2-3; perhaps D is TRBD1 or TRBD2 (5 bases each). Germline-derived CDR1 and CDR2 are GTSNPN and SVGIG (reference sequence). The V and J ends lost 2 bases and 15 bases respectively, with 18 bases between them. The CDR3 is made up of 12 amino acids.

This clone has a handful of counts. The V call is TRBV7-8, the J call TRBJ2-7, with D uncertain. Trimming cost V 5 bases and J 4 bases, with 9 bases left between them. CDR3 length: 12 residues. Germline CDR1 is SGHVS and CDR2 is FQNEAQ. CDR3 bases: TGTGCCAGCAGCCCTCGAGAATACGAGCAGTACTTC. Its protein product is CASSPREYEQYF.

The chain is built from TRBV11-2 and TRBJ2-3, with 12 positions matching TRBD2. Germline CDR1 and CDR2: SGHAT and FQNNGV. The CDR3 loop spans 16 amino acids. With V trimmed by 4 bases and J by 5 bases, 7 bases remained unmatched. The CDR3 loop is CASSSILAGGKDTQYF. In DNA, the CDR3 is TGTGCCAGCAGCTCCATACTAGCGGGAGGCAAAGATACGCAGTATTTT.

The table lists this clone with a few counts. The chain links TRBV10-3 to TRBJ1-2; 11 bases are shared with TRBD1. J was trimmed by 3 bases and V by 4 bases; bases with no gene match: 1. The germline V gene has CDR1 ENHRY and CDR2 SYGVKD. The CDR3 spans 14 residues. The CDR3 here is CAISGTGGDYGYTF. The CDR3 bases are TGTGCCATCAGTGGGACAGGGGGCGACTATGGCTACACCTTC.

The gene calls are TRBV4-3 and TRBJ2-1; D gene unclear. The germline gives CDR1 LGHNA, CDR2 YSLEER. Trimming shortened V by 1 base and J by 9 bases, and 4 bases separated the two germline ends. This CDR3 comprises 11 residues. CDR3 in DNA: TGCGCCAGCAGCCAAGGGGTTGAGCAGTTCTTC. Protein sequence: CASSQGVEQFF.

The chain is built from TRBV10-3 and TRBJ1-5; no clear D. CDR3 length equals 19 residues. The V end lost 0 bases, the J end lost 2 bases, and 20 bases lay between the germline ends. Germline V lookup: CDR1 ENHRY, CDR2 SYGVKD. DNA for the CDR3: TGTGCCATCAGTGAGTCGATGGACGGGCAGGCTGGCGGCAATCAGCCCCAGCATTTT. It codes for CAISESMDGQAGGNQPQHF.

Only one count was recorded for this clone. The CDR3 DNA reads TGTGCCAGCAGTCTCTGGACTAGCGGGAGGAACCCGTTCTTC. This translates into CASSLWTSGRNPFF. The rearrangement joins TRBV27 to TRBJ2-1; TRBD2 agrees at 14 bases. Trimming removed 5 bases from V and 15 bases from J; junction bases left unmatched: 9. Germline V gene lookup returns CDR1 MNHEY and CDR2 SMNVEV (reference sequence). This CDR3 has 14 amino acids.

This clone was seen once. This chain uses TRBV19 with TRBJ2-1; possibly TRBD2 for D (6 bases). The germline V gene has CDR1 LNHDA and CDR2 SQIVND (reference sequence). The CDR3 sequence is 14 residues long. With 5 bases removed from V and 10 bases from J, the gap between germline ends came to 18 bases. This CDR3 is CASSFGTPFIEQFF. CDR3 nucleotide sequence: TGTGCCAGTAGTTTCGGGACTCCCTTCATCGAGCAGTTCTTC.

The chain couples TRBV7-3 to TRBJ1-2; 7 nucleotides line up with TRBD1. Per germline, CDR1 SGHTA and CDR2 FQGTGA. V was pared by 3 bases and J by 10 bases, with 5 bases of the junction left unmatched. The CDR3 loop spans 12 amino acids. The DNA for the CDR3 is TGTGCCAGCAGCTTGACAGGGACCGACTACACCTTC. Amino acid sequence: CASSLTGTDYTF.

V gene TRBV7-2 combines with J gene TRBJ1-1, with D perhaps TRBD1 (6 bases). V was trimmed by 4 bases and J by 0 bases, leaving 12 bases between them. The CDR3 is 15 amino acids. The germline V gene has CDR1 SGHTA and CDR2 FQGNSA. The CDR3 bases are TGTGCCAGCAGCTCAGAGGGGGACATGAACACTGAAGCTTTCTTT. Encoded protein: CASSSEGDMNTEAFF.

CDR3 residues: CAWSVGGFSNQPQHF. The CDR3, as DNA: TGTGCCTGGAGTGTAGGAGGGTTTAGCAATCAGCCCCAGCATTTT. This sequence joins TRBV30 and TRBJ1-5; no reliable D call. Germline V CDR1 and CDR2: GTSNPN, SVGIG (reference sequence). This CDR3 region has 15 residues. V was shortened by 0 bases and J by 0 bases, with 9 bases between the two germline ends.

V usage is TRBV5-1 and J usage is TRBJ2-1, with 8 bases fitting TRBD1. This CDR3 comprises 15 residues. The germline V gene encodes CDR1 SGHRS and CDR2 YFSETQ. The V segment lost 2 bases and the J segment 4 bases; nucleotides outside the gene matches: 5. The CDR3 DNA reads as TGCGCCAGCAGCTTTAACACAGGGGGATACAATGAGCAGTTCTTC. Translated: CASSFNTGGYNEQFF.

The chain has TRBV2 and TRBJ2-7; TRBD1 matches 7 bases. Germline lookup yields CDR1 SNHLY and CDR2 FYNNEI. The junction had 10 bases not matched to a gene; V was cut back by 6 bases and J by 2 bases. This CDR3 spans 15 amino acids. CDR3 loop: CASRPGTAYPYEQYF. CDR3 in DNA: TGTGCCAGCAGGCCCGGGACAGCCTATCCCTACGAGCAGTACTTC.

This clone showed up just once. The chain links TRBV29-1 to TRBJ2-1; perhaps TRBD2 as D (7 bases). Deletions cut 8 bases from V and 1 base from J, with 18 bases between. The germline V gene encodes CDR1 SQVTM and CDR2 ANQGSEA. The CDR3 is 15 residues long. The CDR3 reads CSSRGGRGSYNEQFF. For the CDR3, the DNA is TGCAGCTCCAGAGGGGGGAGGGGATCCTACAATGAGCAGTTCTTC.

J is TRBJ1-1 and V is TRBV5-1; TRBD1 is a possible D gene (6 bases). Germline V CDR1 and CDR2: SGHRS, YFSETQ. V lost 5 bases and J 4 bases, leaving 15 bases between the germline ends. The CDR3 contains 14 residues. The CDR3, as DNA: TGCGCCAGCAGAAGGACAGCTGAAGGCACTGAAGCTTTCTTT. Encoded protein: CASRRTAEGTEAFF.

This chain connects TRBV6-1 to TRBJ1-5; possibly TRBD1 for D (5 bases). V shed 4 bases and J shed 4 bases, with 17 bases lying between them. CDR1 and CDR2 (germline): MNHNS, SASEGT. This CDR3 spans 16 amino acids. For the CDR3, the DNA is TGTGCCAGCAGTGGTGGCCAGGGACCCCTGAATCAGCCCCAGCATTTT. Its protein is CASSGGQGPLNQPQHF.

This clone was observed a single time. This chain uses TRBV5-1 with TRBJ1-5; D is ambiguous. V was cut by 0 bases and J by 5 bases, with 9 bases left in between. Germline V lookup: CDR1 SGHRS, CDR2 YFSETQ. This CDR3 is built from 14 residues. The CDR3 spells CASSLVGLDQPQHF. In DNA form, the CDR3 reads TGCGCCAGCAGCTTGGTAGGGCTCGATCAGCCCCAGCATTTT.

This chain joins TRBV6-1 and TRBJ2-7; possible D gene TRBD2, 5 bases. The V gene lost 5 bases and the J gene lost 7 bases, with 18 bases spanning the gap. The CDR3 is 14 amino acids. CDR1 and CDR2 (germline): MNHNS, SASEGT. DNA of the CDR3: TGTGCCAGCAGTTTACTTTCCCAGGAGGTGGAGCAGTACTTC. Protein: CASSLLSQEVEQYF.

The V gene is TRBV30, the J gene TRBJ2-7; D remains ambiguous. Per germline, CDR1 GTSNPN and CDR2 SVGIG (reference sequence). This CDR3 is 12 amino acids long. V lost 0 bases to trimming and J lost 5 bases, with 8 bases between them. CDR3 nucleotides: TGTGCCTGGAGTGTAGGGCATGACGAGCAGTACTTC. Its protein product is CAWSVGHDEQYF.

The chain uses TRBV7-2 and TRBJ2-3, with unresolved D. Looked up from germline, CDR1 is SGHTA and CDR2 is FQGNSA. This CDR3 contains 11 residues. The V end was cut by 2 bases, the J end by 6 bases, with 3 bases between. CDR3 nucleotides: TGTGCCAGCAGCTTACTCGATACGCAGTATTTT. This translates into CASSLLDTQYF.

The genes are TRBV9 and TRBJ2-5; D call uncertain. V lost 0 bases and J lost 3, with 18 bases in between. Germline-derived CDR1 and CDR2 are SGDLS and YYNGEE. This CDR3 region has 17 residues. The CDR3 is CASSVGWQAIGKETQYF. The CDR3 DNA is TGTGCCAGCAGCGTAGGGTGGCAGGCAATTGGGAAAGAGACCCAGTACTTC.

The genes are TRBV5-4 and TRBJ2-2; 9 bases map to TRBD2. The V and J ends lost 5 bases and 6 bases, in that order; junction bases with no gene match: 8. The V gene's germline CDR1 is SGHNT and CDR2 YYREEE (reference sequence). CDR3 length: 15 amino acids. The CDR3 nucleotides are TGTGCCAGCAGTCCGGGACTAGCTTTTTCCGGGGAGCTGTTTTTT. Translated, it gives CASSPGLAFSGELFF.

V gene TRBV7-8 combines with J gene TRBJ1-2; 10 bases are a match to TRBD1. Germline V gene sequence: CDR1 SGHVS, CDR2 FQNEAQ. V shed 5 bases and J 6 bases; nucleotides not matched to a gene: 12. This CDR3 comprises 16 residues. In nucleotides, the CDR3 is TGTGCCAGCAGCAACCCGGGACAGGGGACAAACGATGGCTACACCTTC. This gives the protein CASSNPGQGTNDGYTF.

This clone was picked up a small number of times. This sequence joins TRBV6-1 and TRBJ1-3, with TRBD1 matching 7 bases. In germline, CDR1 is MNHNS, CDR2 SASEGT. The ends lost 0 bases at V and 4 bases at J; junction bases unmatched: 6. CDR3 length: 16 amino acids. The CDR3 here is CASSEAGTAAGNTIYF. The DNA for the CDR3 is TGTGCCAGCAGTGAAGCGGGGACAGCCGCGGGAAACACCATATATTTT.

V usage is TRBV27 and J usage is TRBJ2-7; 9 bases align to TRBD2. This CDR3 has 14 amino acids. Germline V CDR1 and CDR2: MNHEY, SMNVEV (reference sequence). V lost 2 bases and J lost 2; bases outside the gene matches: 1. The CDR3 sequence is CASSLAGGPYEQYF. The CDR3 nucleotides read TGTGCCAGCAGTTTAGCGGGAGGGCCCTACGAGCAGTACTTC.

The rearrangement links TRBV6-5 to TRBJ2-2; the D is unclear. Trimming took 2 bases from V and 6 from J, leaving 10 bases between them. This CDR3 contains 14 residues. Germline assignment: CDR1 MNHEY and CDR2 SVGAGI. This chain's CDR3 is CASSYERGSGELFF. The CDR3 DNA reads TGTGCCAGCAGTTACGAAAGAGGATCCGGGGAGCTGTTTTTT.

J is TRBJ1-6 and V is TRBV11-2, with D unresolved. The CDR3 consists of 17 residues. The V end was cut by 3 bases, the J end by 2 bases, with 14 bases between. Germline CDR1 SGHAT, CDR2 FQNNGV. The CDR3 loop reads CASSFHEVITYNSPLHF. In DNA, the CDR3 is TGTGCCAGCAGCTTTCACGAGGTTATCACCTATAATTCACCCCTCCACTTT.